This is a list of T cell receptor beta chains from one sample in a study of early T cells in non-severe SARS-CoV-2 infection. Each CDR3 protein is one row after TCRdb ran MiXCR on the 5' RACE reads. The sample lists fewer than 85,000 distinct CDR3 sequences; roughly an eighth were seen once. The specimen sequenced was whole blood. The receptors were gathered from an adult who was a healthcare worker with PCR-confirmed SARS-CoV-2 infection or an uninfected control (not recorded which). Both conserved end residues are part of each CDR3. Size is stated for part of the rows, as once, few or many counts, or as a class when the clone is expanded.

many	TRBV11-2	CASSPRTGGEPSKQFF
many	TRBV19	CASSRLAGNTGELFF
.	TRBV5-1	CASSLQGANTEAFF
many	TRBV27	CASSSANEQFF
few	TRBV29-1	CSVSDRVDYGYTF
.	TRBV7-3	CASSLSFGTGELFF
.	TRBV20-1	CSAADNEQFF
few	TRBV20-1	CSAGAGGLETQYF
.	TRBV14	CASSRQGSSEAFF
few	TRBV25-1	CASSRTPTYEQYF
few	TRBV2	CASSDGVYYGYTF
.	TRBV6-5	CATTWGPNSPLHF
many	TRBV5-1	CASTLAGGHGTQYF
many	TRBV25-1	CASSDYKGGLVGPDTQYF
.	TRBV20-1	CSARDLGSYNSPLHF
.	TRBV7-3	CASSPTGSSCGYTF
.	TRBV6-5	CASSYSLTRSGYNEQFF
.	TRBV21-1	CASSKVERGGHEQYF
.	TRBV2	CASSVRQGEAYEQYF
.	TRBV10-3	CAINFQITDTQYF
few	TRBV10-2	CASSAPGAVEAFF
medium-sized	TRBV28	CASTSRDRDGYTF
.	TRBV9	CASGLAGGNEQFF
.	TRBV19	CASSPDQGSGLISYEQYF
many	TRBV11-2	CASSLPTSNTEAFF
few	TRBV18	CASSLGANQPQHF
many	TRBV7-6	CASSLVAGATSSYNEQFF
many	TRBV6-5	CASSYSGNIMGEQYF
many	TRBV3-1	CASSQESPKSGRAPFEQYF
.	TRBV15	CATSRDTDTQYF
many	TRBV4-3	CASSQALYNEQFF
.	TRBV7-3	CASSPTPGTALETQYF
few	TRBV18	CASSPKEMNTEAFF
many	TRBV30	CAWSVHPPGQQDTQYF
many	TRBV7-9	CASILEFGLAGGSGTDTQYF